This T cell receptor beta chain was observed in a study of T cell responses to AZD1222 COVID-19 vaccine. Findings and caveats of the study: Among those given AZD1222, only five or six were seropositive at baseline.

Comments on this clone: What it binds is unknown.

Here immunoSEQ multiplex PCR was the method, and the copy in TCRdb shows in-frame clones only, minus some. The sample yields about 110,000 clones, about nine tenths seen once. Germline CDR1 and CDR2: SNHLY and FYNNEI. V lost 3 bases, J lost 3 bases, and 12 bases lay in between. The CDR3 spans 14 residues. The sample consisted of peripheral blood, taken on day 0 of AZD1222 vaccination. The chain combines TRBV2 with TRBJ2-7; D gene uncertain. The TCR comes from an adult in good health. The CDR3 sequence is CASSDAQLHYEQYF. The CDR3 DNA reads as TGTGCCAGCAGTGATGCTCAGTTACACTACGAGCAGTACTTC.